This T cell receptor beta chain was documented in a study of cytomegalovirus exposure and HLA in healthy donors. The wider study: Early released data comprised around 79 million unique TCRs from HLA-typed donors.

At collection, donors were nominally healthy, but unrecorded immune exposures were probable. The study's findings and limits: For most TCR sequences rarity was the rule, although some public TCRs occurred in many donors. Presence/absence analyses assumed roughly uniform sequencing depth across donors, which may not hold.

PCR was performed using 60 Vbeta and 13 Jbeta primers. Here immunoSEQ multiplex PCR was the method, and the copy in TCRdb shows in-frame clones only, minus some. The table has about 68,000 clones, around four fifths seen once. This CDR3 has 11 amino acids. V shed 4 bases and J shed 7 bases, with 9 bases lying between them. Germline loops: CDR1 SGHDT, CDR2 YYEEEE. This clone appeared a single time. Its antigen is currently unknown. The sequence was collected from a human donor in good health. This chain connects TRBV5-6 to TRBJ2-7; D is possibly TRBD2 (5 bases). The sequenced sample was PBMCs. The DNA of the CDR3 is TGTGCCAGCAGCCGGAGACTAGAGCAGTACTTC. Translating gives CASSRRLEQYF.